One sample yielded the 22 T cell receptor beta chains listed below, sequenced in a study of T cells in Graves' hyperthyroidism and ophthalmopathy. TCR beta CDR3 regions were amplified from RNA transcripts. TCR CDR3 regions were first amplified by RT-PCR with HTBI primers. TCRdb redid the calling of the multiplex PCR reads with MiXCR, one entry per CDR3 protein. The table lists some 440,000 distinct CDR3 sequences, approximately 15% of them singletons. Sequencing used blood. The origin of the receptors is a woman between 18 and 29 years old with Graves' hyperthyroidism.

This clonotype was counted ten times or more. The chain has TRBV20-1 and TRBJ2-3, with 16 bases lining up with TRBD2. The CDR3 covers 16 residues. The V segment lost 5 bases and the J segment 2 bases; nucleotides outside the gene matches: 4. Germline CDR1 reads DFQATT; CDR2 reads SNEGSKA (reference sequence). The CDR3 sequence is CSAPGTSGRVTDTQYF. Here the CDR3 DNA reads TGCAGTGCTCCCGGGACTAGCGGGAGGGTCACAGATACGCAGTATTTT.

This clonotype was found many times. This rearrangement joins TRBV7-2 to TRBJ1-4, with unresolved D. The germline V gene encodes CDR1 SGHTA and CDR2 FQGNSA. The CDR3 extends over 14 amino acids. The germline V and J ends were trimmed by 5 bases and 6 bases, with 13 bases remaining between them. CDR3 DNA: TGTGCCAGCAGCCCGACTCCCGTGGATGAAAAACTGTTTTTT. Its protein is CASSPTPVDEKLFF.

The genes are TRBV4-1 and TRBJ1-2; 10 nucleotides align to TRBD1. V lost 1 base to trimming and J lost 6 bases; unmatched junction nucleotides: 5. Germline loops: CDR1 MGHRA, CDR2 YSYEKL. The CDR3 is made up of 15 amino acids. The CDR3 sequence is CASSQVGTGEDGYTF. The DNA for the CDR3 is TGCGCCAGCAGCCAAGTGGGGACAGGGGAGGATGGCTACACCTTC.

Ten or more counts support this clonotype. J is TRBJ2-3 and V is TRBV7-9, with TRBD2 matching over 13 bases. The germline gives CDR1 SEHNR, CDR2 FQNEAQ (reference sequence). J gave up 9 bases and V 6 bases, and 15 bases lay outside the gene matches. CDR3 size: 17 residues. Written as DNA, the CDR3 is TGTGCCAGCAGTTCCCAGAGGGGACTAGCGGGATCGAACACGCAGTATTTT. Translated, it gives CASSSQRGLAGSNTQYF.

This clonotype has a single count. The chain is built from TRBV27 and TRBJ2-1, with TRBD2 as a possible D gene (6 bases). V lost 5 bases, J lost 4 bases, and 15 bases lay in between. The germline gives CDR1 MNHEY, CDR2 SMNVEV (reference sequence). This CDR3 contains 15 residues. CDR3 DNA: TGTGCCAGCAGTGCCCGGGGAGGTCGGTACAATGAGCAGTTCTTC. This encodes CASSARGGRYNEQFF.

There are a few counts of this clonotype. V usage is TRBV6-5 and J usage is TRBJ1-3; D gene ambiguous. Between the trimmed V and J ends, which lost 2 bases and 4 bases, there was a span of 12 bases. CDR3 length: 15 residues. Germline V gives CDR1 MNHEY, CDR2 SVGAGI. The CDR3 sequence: CASSYGAAGGNTIYF. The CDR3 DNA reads TGTGCCAGCAGTTACGGTGCGGCCGGGGGAAACACCATATATTTT.

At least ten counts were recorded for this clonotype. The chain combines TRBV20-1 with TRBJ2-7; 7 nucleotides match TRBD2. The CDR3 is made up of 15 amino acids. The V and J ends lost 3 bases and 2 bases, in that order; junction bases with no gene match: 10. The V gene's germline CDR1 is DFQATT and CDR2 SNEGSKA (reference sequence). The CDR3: CSARGGVRNPYEQYF. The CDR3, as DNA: TGCAGTGCTAGGGGGGGGGTGAGGAATCCCTACGAGCAGTACTTC.

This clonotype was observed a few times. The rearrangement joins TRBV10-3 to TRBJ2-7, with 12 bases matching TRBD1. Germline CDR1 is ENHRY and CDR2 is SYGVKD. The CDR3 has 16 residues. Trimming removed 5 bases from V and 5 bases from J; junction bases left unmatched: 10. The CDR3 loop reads CAISPGPGQGADEQYF. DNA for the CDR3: TGTGCCATCAGTCCGGGACCGGGACAGGGGGCGGACGAGCAGTACTTC.

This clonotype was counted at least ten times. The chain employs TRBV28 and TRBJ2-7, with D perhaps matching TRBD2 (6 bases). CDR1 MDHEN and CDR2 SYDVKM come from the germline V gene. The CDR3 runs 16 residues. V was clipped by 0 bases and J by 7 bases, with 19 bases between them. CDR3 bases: TGTGCCAGCAGTTTATGGGAGGAACGACCCGCGGGGGAGCAGTACTTC. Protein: CASSLWEERPAGEQYF.

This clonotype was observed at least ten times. DNA of the CDR3: TGTGCCAGCAGTTCTGAGGCAGCGGGGGCAAGTGGGGATACGCAGTATTTT. Translation gives CASSSEAAGASGDTQYF. The chain combines TRBV12-3 or TRBV12-4 with TRBJ2-3, with TRBD2 identical over 8 bases. The CDR3 totals 17 residues. With 4 bases clipped from V and 6 bases from J, the junction kept 15 bases outside the gene matches.

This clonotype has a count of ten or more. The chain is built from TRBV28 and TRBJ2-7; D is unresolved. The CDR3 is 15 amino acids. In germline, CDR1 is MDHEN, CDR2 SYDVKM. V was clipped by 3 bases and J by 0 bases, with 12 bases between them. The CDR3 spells CASSFSAPYSYEQYF. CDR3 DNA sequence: TGTGCCAGCAGTTTTTCGGCACCGTACTCCTACGAGCAGTACTTC. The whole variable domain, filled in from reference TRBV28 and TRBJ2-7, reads DVKVTQSSRYLVKRTGEKVFLECVQDMDHENMFWYRQDPGLGLRLIYFSYDVKMKEKGDIPEGYSVSREKKERFSLILESASTNQTSMYLCASSFSAPYSYEQYFGPGTRLTVT.

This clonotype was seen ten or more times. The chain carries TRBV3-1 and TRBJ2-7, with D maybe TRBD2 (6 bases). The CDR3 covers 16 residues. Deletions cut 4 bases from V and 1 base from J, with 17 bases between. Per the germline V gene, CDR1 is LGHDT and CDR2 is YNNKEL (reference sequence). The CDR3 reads CASSRLRTGSSYEQYF. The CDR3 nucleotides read TGTGCCAGCAGCCGATTAAGGACCGGGAGTTCCTACGAGCAGTACTTC.

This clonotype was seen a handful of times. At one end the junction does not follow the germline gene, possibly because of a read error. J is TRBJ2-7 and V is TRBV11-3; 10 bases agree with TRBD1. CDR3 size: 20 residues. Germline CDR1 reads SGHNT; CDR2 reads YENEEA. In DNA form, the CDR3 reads TGTGTCAGCAGCTTAGATGTTGGCGGGACAGGGGTATATTTAGTCGACGAGCAGTACTTC. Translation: CVSSLDVGGTGVYLVDEQYF.

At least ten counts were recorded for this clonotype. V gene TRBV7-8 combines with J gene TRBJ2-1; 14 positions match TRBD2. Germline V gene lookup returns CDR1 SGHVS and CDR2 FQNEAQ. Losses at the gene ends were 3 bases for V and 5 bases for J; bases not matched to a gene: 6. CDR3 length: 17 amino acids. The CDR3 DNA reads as TGTGCCAGCAGCTTCAGACTAGCGGGAGGGGGCCACAATGAGCAGTTCTTC. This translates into CASSFRLAGGGHNEQFF.

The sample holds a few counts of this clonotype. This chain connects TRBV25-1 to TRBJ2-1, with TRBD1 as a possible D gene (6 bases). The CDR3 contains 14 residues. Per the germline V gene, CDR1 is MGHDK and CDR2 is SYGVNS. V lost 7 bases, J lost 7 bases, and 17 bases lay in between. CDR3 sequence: CASTEGVSTNEQFF. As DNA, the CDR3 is TGTGCCAGCACCGAGGGGGTCTCGACGAATGAGCAGTTCTTC.

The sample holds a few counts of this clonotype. The DNA for the CDR3 is TGTGCCAGCAGCCTTATCCTTGAAGAGACCCAGTACTTC. It specifies CASSLILEETQYF. This chain connects TRBV14 to TRBJ2-5; D uncertain. Trimming removed 4 bases at V and 3 bases at J, with 9 bases between. Germline loops: CDR1 SGHDN, CDR2 FVKESK. The CDR3 has 13 amino acids.

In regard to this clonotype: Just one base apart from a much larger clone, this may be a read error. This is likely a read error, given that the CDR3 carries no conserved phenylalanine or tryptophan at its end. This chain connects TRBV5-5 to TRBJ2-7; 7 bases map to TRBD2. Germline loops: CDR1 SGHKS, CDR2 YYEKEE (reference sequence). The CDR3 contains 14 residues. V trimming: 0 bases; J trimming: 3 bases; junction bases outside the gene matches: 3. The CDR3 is CASSLAIAGYEQYC. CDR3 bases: TGTGCCAGCAGCTTGGCGATAGCGGGCTACGAGCAGTACTGC.

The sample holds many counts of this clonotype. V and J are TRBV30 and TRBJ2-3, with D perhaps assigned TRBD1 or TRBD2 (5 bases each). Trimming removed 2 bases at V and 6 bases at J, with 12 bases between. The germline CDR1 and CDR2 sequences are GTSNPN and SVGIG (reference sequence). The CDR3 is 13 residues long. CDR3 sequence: CAWSPAGADTQYF. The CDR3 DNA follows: TGTGCCTGGAGTCCCGCCGGGGCGGATACGCAGTATTTT.

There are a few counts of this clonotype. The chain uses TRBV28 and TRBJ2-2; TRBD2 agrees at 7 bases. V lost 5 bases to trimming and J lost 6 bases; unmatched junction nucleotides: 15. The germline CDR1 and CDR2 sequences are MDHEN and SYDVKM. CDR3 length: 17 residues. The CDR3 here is CASSPTSKRGFAGELFF. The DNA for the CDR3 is TGTGCCAGCAGTCCTACCTCGAAGCGGGGTTTCGCCGGGGAGCTGTTTTTT.

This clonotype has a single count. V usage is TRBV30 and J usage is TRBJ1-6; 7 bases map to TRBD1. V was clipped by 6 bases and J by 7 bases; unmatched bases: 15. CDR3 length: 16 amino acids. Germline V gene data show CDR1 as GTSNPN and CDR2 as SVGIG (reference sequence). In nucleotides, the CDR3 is TGTGCCTGCCTCGGGAGAGACAGGGCCCAAAATTCACCCCTCCACTTT. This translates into CACLGRDRAQNSPLHF.

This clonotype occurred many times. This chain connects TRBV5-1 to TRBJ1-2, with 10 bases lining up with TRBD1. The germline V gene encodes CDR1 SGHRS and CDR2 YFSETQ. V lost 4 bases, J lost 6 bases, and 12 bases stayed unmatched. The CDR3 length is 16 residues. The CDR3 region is CASSLTATGGSDGYTF. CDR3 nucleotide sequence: TGCGCCAGCAGCCTAACAGCGACAGGGGGCTCGGATGGCTACACCTTC.

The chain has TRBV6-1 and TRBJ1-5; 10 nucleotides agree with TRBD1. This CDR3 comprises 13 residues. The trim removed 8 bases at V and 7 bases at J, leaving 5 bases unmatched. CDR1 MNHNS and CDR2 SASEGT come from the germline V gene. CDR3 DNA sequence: TGTGCCAGCGGGACAGGGGCTGGGCAGCCCCAGCATTTT. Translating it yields CASGTGAGQPQHF.